The next 4 T cell receptor beta chains were all read from a single sample in a study of T cell responses to AZD1222 COVID-19 vaccine. The table came from immunoSEQ multiplex PCR; TCRdb's copy has only in-frame clones and leaves some out. Altogether around 71,000 clones are present, roughly four fifths being singletons, with the ten largest covering roughly 3.1%. Material: peripheral blood, obtained on day 0 of AZD1222 vaccination. Receptors were obtained from an adult in good health.

This clone was recorded once. The chain recombines TRBV3-1 (or the pseudogene TRBV3-2) with TRBJ2-1, with 9 bases lining up with TRBD1. The germline CDR1 and CDR2 sequences are LGHDT and YNNKEL (reference sequence). This CDR3 region has 17 residues. The V segment lost 0 bases and the J segment 5 bases; nucleotides outside the gene matches: 8. The CDR3 spells CASSQESRDRVNNEQFF. CDR3 nucleotide sequence: TGTGCCAGCAGCCAAGAGAGTAGGGACAGGGTTAACAATGAGCAGTTCTTC.

This clone turned up a few times. Written as DNA, the CDR3 is TGTGCCAGCAGCTTAGCGCTAAACCGGGATTATAATTCACCCCTCCACTTT. It yields the protein CASSLALNRDYNSPLHF. The chain combines TRBV7-2 with TRBJ1-6, with unresolved D. Trimming took 0 bases from V and 4 from J, leaving 13 bases between them. Germline assignment: CDR1 SGHTA and CDR2 FQGNSA. The CDR3 contains 17 residues.

This clone appeared a few times. The rearrangement uses TRBV5-6 and TRBJ2-6, with D unresolved. Trimming removed 0 bases at V and 0 bases at J, with 7 bases between. The length of the CDR3 is 16 residues. Germline V CDR1 and CDR2: SGHDT, YYEEEE. CDR3 sequence: CASSLGPDSGANVLTF. The CDR3 DNA follows: TGTGCCAGCAGCTTGGGTCCGGACTCTGGGGCCAACGTCCTGACTTTC.

V and J are TRBV6-6 and TRBJ1-5, with 8 bases fitting TRBD1. Trimming cost V 4 bases and J 0 bases; bases outside gene matches: 2. CDR1 is MNHNY, CDR2 SVGAGI, per germline (reference sequence). This CDR3 has 15 residues. The CDR3 sequence is CASSWTGPSNQPQHF. Here the CDR3 DNA reads TGTGCCAGCAGTTGGACAGGGCCTAGCAATCAGCCCCAGCATTTT.